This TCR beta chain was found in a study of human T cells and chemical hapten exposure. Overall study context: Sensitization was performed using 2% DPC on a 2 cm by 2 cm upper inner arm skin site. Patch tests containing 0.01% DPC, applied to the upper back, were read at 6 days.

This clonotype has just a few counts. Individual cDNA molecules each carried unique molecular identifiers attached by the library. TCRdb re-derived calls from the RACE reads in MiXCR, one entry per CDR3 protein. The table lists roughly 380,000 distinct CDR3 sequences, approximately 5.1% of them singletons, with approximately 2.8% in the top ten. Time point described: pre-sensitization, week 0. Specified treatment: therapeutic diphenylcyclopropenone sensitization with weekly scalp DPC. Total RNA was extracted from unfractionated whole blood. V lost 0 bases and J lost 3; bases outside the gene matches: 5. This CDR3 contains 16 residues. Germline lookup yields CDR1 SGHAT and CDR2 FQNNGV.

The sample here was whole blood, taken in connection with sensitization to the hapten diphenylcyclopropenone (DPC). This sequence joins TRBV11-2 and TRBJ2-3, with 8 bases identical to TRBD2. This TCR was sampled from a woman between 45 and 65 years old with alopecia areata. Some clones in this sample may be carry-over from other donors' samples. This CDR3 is CASSLELSGTTDTQYF. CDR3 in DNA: TGTGCCAGCAGCTTAGAGCTTAGCGGGACTACAGATACGCAGTATTTT. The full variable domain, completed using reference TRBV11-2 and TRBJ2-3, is EAGVAQSPRYKIIEKRQSVAFWCNPISGHATLYWYQQILGQGPKLLIQFQNNGVVDDSQLPKDRFSAERLKGVDSTLKIQPAKLEDSAVYLCASSLELSGTTDTQYFGPGTRLTVL.